Following are 2 T cell receptor beta chains from one sample sequenced in a study of blood T cell repertoires in COVID-19 (TCRdb year 2020). Receptor amplification or capture employed the immunoSEQ multiplex PCR assay. Held by TCRdb, this immuneACCESS table contains in-frame sequences only and omits some clones. Under half of the omission traces to an unresolved V gene where checked; the cause of the rest is unknown. This sample is represented by 200,000 to 250,000 clones; 84% of them were singletons. The top ten hold 7.5% to 8% of the sample. The sample comprised peripheral blood. Receptors were obtained from a woman between 50 and 59 years old with active or convalescent COVID-19.

This chain uses TRBV28 with TRBJ1-4, with a weak D call TRBD1 (5 bases). This CDR3 is 14 amino acids long. Germline V gives CDR1 MDHEN, CDR2 SYDVKM. V was cut by 4 bases and J by 7 bases, with 13 bases left in between. The CDR3 region has the DNA TGTGCCAGCAGTTCCGGGGGTTTGGGTGAAAAACTGTTTTTT. Its translation is CASSSGGLGEKLFF.

This chain connects TRBV4-1 to TRBJ1-1; 9 nucleotides align to TRBD1. This CDR3 has 15 amino acids. After removal of 1 base from V and 4 bases from J, the junction contained 4 bases not matched to a gene. The germline V gene has CDR1 MGHRA and CDR2 YSYEKL. CDR3 sequence reads: CASSQGGQGGTEAFF. In nucleotides, the CDR3 is TGCGCCAGCAGCCAAGGGGGACAGGGAGGCACTGAAGCTTTCTTT.